The sequence of this T cell receptor beta chain was determined in a study of cytomegalovirus exposure and HLA in healthy donors. Looking at the study overall: The study's early data release held about 85 million unique TCRs from HLA-typed donors. Study-level findings and limits: On later analysis, the bulk of CMV-associated TCR beta chains appeared to be HLA-restricted. Being productive about 87% or about 30% of the time was typical of most TCR beta V segments in an earlier analysis.

PCR was performed using 60 Vbeta and 13 Jbeta primers. The assay was immunoSEQ multiplex PCR, and TCRdb's table has in-frame clones only and misses some. Of 220,000 or so clones listed, 70% to 80% were seen once; the top ten hold under 2%. Notes on this clone: Antigen specificity is unknown. This specimen includes other DNA sequences encoding the same CDR3.

Germline CDR1 reads SGHRS; CDR2 reads YFSETQ. V shed 0 bases and J shed 3 bases, with 9 bases lying between them. This CDR3 contains 14 residues. This TCR derives from a woman in her 30s in good health and CMV-seronegative. The chain employs TRBV5-1 and TRBJ1-1, with D tentatively TRBD1 (5 bases). The sequencing sample was made of PBMCs. The CDR3 reads CASSLVGGDTEAFF. The CDR3 region has the DNA TGCGCCAGCAGCTTGGTCGGGGGGGACACTGAAGCTTTCTTT.